The clone carrying this T cell receptor (beta chain) was recorded only once. This sample was included in a study of blood T cell repertoires in COVID-19. Overall study: The United States, Italy and Spain provided the acute and convalescent COVID-19 samples. PBMCs, B-cell-depleted T cells, or T cells provided the cDNA or gDNA that made up the material.

As handled by the study authors: Reference gene primers were amplified, and this amplification served to estimate nucleated cell counts. TCRdb's copy holds only in-frame clones and misses some; the assay was immunoSEQ multiplex PCR. V and J calls plus clone size are reproduced from that table; the DNA served to infer D and trimming. Found here are 250,000 to 300,000 clones, approximately 87% of them singletons; the top ten hold about 4.9%. This CDR3 has 12 amino acids. V was shortened by 10 bases and J by 4 bases, with 11 bases between the two germline ends. The chain links TRBV23-1 to TRBJ2-1; unclear D gene. TRBV23-1 is marked as an open reading frame, function uncertain. The receptor was derived from a man in his sixties who had recovered from COVID-19. Material for sequencing was peripheral blood. In DNA form, the CDR3 reads TGCGCCAAGCAACGGTCTTACAATGAGCAGTTCTTC. Translating it yields CAKQRSYNEQFF.